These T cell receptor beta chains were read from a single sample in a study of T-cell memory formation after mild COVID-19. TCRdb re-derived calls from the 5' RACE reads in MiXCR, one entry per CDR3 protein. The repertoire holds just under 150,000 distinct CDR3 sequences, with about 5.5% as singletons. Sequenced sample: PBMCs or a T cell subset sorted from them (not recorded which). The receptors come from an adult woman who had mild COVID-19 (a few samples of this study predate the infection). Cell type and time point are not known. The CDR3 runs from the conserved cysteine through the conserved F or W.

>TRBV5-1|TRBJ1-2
CASSLPPGGTGGYTF
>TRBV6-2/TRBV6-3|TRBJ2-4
CASSYSMTGGRNIQYF
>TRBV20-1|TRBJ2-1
CSASSGRATNEQFF
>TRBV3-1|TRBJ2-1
CASSPGGGEQFF
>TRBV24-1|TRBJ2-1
CATSDIARINEQFF
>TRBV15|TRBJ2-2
CATSRGGQGGKAGELFF
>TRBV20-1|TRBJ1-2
CSAPSPGPTASGYTF
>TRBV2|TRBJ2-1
CASRYRTSGRANEQFF
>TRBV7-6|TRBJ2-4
CASSLVPPTGGKGKNIQYF
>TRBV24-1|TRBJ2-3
CATSDLKIRTDTQYF
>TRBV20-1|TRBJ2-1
CSAHRLGGSYNEQFF
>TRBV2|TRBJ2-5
CASSETGLAGEETQYF
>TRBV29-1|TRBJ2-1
CSVEPRDSYNEQFF
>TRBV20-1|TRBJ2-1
CSARAEYNEQFF
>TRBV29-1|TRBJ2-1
CSVEDFSAGDNEQFF
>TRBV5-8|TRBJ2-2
CASPILAGLTGELFF
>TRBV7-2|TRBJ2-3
CASTLGVAQYF
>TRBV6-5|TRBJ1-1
CASSYSGHRIMNTEAFF
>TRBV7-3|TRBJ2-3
CASSSGRDPDTQYF
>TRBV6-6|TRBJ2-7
CASSTTGGYEQYF
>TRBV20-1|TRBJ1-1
CSAWDRGAEAFF
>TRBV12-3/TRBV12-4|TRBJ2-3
CASSSFAGQTTQYF
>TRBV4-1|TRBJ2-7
CASSPLTGSYEQYF
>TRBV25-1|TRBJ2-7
CASSNPGGFEQYF
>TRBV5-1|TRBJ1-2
CASSLEGNSNYGYTF
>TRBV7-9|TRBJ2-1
CASSPWTGLNNEQFF
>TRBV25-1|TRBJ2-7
CASSLRLGSYEQYF
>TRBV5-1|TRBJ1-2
CASSGGQGIWGYTF